This TCR beta chain was identified during a study of blood T cell repertoires in COVID-19. The cohort comprised adults aged 18 to 89 years residing in about 25 US areas. Assignments of participants to cohorts depended upon their own reported clinical history. Trimming removed 5 bases at V and 1 base at J, with 22 bases between. Germline loops: CDR1 SGHNT, CDR2 YENEEA. This CDR3 is 18 amino acids long. Assay: immunoSEQ multiplex PCR; the TCRdb copy retains only in-frame clones and omits some. The sample shows about 330,000 clones, approximately 92% of them seen only once. The chain employs TRBV11-3 and TRBJ2-3; a weak D match, TRBD2 (6 bases). The receptor's source is a woman aged 25 to 39 who had recovered from COVID-19. The source material was PBMCs or T cells enriched from blood (not recorded which). The CDR3 DNA sequence: TGTGCCAGCAGCCCTAGACTAGGCACTGTCGCTGGCACAGATACGCAGTATTTT. Its translation is CASSPRLGTVAGTDTQYF.